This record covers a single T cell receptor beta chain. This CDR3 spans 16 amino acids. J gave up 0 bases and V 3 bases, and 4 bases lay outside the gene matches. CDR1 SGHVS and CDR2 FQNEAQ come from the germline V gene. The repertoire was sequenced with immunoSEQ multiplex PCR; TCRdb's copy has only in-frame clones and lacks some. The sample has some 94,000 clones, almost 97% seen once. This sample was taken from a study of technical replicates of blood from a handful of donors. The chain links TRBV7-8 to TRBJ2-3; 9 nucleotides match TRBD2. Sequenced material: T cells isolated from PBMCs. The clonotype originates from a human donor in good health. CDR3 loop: CASSLGLAASTDTQYF. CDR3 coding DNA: TGTGCCAGCAGCTTGGGACTAGCTGCCAGCACAGATACGCAGTATTTT.